This is a list of T cell receptor beta chains from one sample in a study of blood T cell repertoires in COVID-19. Clones were read by immunoSEQ multiplex PCR, and TCRdb kept only the in-frame ones, dropping some. The profile covers roughly 120,000 clones, with around 84% appearing a single time and under 9.5% taken by the ten largest. The specimen sequenced was peripheral blood. These receptor sequences come from a woman between 35 and 50 years old with acute or convalescent COVID-19. CDR3s include the opening cysteine and the closing phenylalanine or tryptophan. A D gene is named only where the DNA matches it firmly. Some rows mark clone size as missing; the rest say once, few, many or name a class of expanded clone.

j_call v_call d_call clone_size cdr3_aa cdr3_nt
TRBJ1-1 TRBV2 . . CASSAQGYTEAFF TGTGCCAGCAGTGCCCAGGGGTACACTGAAGCTTTCTTT
TRBJ1-5 TRBV5-8 TRBD1 . CASRAYRGPPNQPQHF TGTGCCAGCAGGGCCTACAGGGGTCCTCCTAATCAGCCCCAGCATTTT
TRBJ2-1 TRBV7-2 TRBD1 . CASSRQGWEQFF TGTGCCAGCAGCCGACAGGGTTGGGAGCAGTTCTTC
TRBJ2-5 TRBV30 TRBD1 . CAWRQGAGSYETQYF TGTGCCTGGAGACAGGGGGCAGGGAGTTACGAGACCCAGTACTTC
TRBJ2-7 TRBV2 TRBD1 . CASSEDLQGAPYEQYF TGTGCCAGCAGTGAAGATCTTCAGGGGGCCCCCTACGAGCAGTACTTC
TRBJ1-2 TRBV25-1 TRBD1 . CASSLRGLGYTF TGTGCCAGCAGCCTCAGGGGGCTAGGCTACACCTTC
TRBJ1-5 TRBV19 . once CASKDLRQGSNQPQHF TGTGCCAGTAAGGACCTCCGCCAGGGTTCCAATCAGCCCCAGCATTTT
TRBJ2-7 TRBV6-5 TRBD1 once CASRGQESSYEQYF TGTGCCAGCCGAGGACAGGAGAGCTCCTACGAGCAGTACTTC
TRBJ1-5 TRBV9 . once CASSEREGNNQPQHF TGTGCCAGCAGCGAACGGGAGGGGAACAATCAGCCCCAGCATTTT
TRBJ2-6 TRBV13 . . CASSLGGANVLTF TGTGCCAGCAGCCTCGGGGGGGCCAACGTCCTGACTTTC
TRBJ1-1 TRBV5-1 TRBD1 . CASSLRGLWTEAFF TGCGCCAGCAGCTTGAGGGGGCTGTGGACTGAAGCTTTCTTT
TRBJ1-2 TRBV9 . . CASSVAGGNYGYTF TGTGCCAGCAGCGTAGCCGGAGGTAACTATGGCTACACCTTC
TRBJ2-1 TRBV28 . . CATQGFSPYNEQFF TGTGCCACCCAGGGATTCTCCCCCTACAATGAGCAGTTCTTC
TRBJ1-5 TRBV19 . . CASSIDGAPINQPQHF TGTGCCAGTAGTATAGATGGAGCCCCCATCAATCAGCCCCAGCATTTT
TRBJ2-5 TRBV5-6 . . CASSRRQGQETQYF TGTGCCAGCAGCCGGCGGCAGGGTCAAGAGACCCAGTACTTC
TRBJ2-1 TRBV18 TRBD2 . CASSPGGDEQFF TGTGCCAGCTCACCGGGAGGGGATGAGCAGTTCTTC
TRBJ2-2 TRBV4-3 TRBD1 . CASSQIRQGAISGELFF TGCGCCAGCAGCCAAATCAGACAGGGGGCCATATCCGGGGAGCTGTTTTTT
TRBJ1-2 TRBV6-5 TRBD1 . CASSTRLGQTF TGTGCCAGCAGTACACGTCTGGGACAGACCTTC
TRBJ1-2 TRBV30 . . CAWSGTGGNGYTF TGTGCCTGGAGTGGAACAGGCGGAAATGGCTACACCTTC
TRBJ1-1 TRBV5-1 . . CASSQGQLVNTEAFF TGCGCCAGCAGCCAGGGACAACTTGTGAACACTGAAGCTTTCTTT
TRBJ2-2 TRBV10-1 . . CASIHLPRTTPTGELFF TGCGCCAGCATCCACCTTCCTAGGACAACCCCTACCGGGGAGCTGTTTTTT
TRBJ2-7 TRBV6-2/TRBV6-3 . . CASSFLSLEQYF TGTGCCAGCAGTTTCCTCTCTCTCGAGCAGTACTTC
TRBJ2-3 TRBV5-4 TRBD2 . CASQLAGGRTQYF TGTGCCAGCCAACTAGCGGGGGGGCGGACGCAGTATTTT
TRBJ2-3 TRBV4-1 . . CASSSRQIALYTDTQYF TGCGCCAGCAGCTCGCGACAGATAGCCCTCTACACAGATACGCAGTATTTT
TRBJ2-7 TRBV6-5 TRBD1 once CASRDVGQGYEQYF TGTGCCAGCAGGGACGTGGGACAGGGATACGAGCAGTACTTC
TRBJ1-1 TRBV3-1/TRBV3-2 . . CASSLGGTNPEAFF TGTGCCAGCAGCTTGGGGGGGACAAACCCTGAAGCTTTCTTT
TRBJ1-6 TRBV5-1 . few CASSLRGFSYNSPLHF TGCGCCAGCAGCTTACGGGGATTCTCCTATAATTCACCCCTCCACTTT
TRBJ1-1 TRBV6-5 TRBD1 . CASNRDRGGTEAFF TGTGCCAGCAACCGAGACAGGGGTGGAACTGAAGCTTTCTTT
TRBJ1-1 TRBV18 TRBD1 . CASSPTGTANTEAFF TGTGCCAGCTCACCCACCGGGACAGCGAACACTGAAGCTTTCTTT
TRBJ2-3 TRBV11-3 TRBD1 . CASSLGQGYSDTQYF TGTGCCAGCAGCCTGGGACAGGGGTACTCAGATACGCAGTATTTT
TRBJ1-1 TRBV18 . once CASSTRQEQNTEAFF TGTGCCAGCTCAACCAGACAGGAGCAGAACACTGAAGCTTTCTTT
TRBJ2-5 TRBV3-1/TRBV3-2 . . CASSQLASKETQYF TGTGCCAGCAGCCAACTAGCGTCCAAAGAGACCCAGTACTTC
TRBJ1-4 TRBV5-1 . . CASSRGGPTNEKLFF TGCGCCAGCAGCAGAGGAGGTCCAACTAATGAAAAACTGTTTTTT
TRBJ2-1 TRBV11-2 . . CASSFGVARNEQFF TGTGCCAGCAGCTTCGGTGTAGCGCGGAATGAGCAGTTCTTC
TRBJ1-2 TRBV5-1 . . CASSLDVTDHGYTF TGCGCCAGCAGCTTGGATGTGACAGACCATGGCTACACCTTC
TRBJ2-7 TRBV6-2/TRBV6-3 TRBD2 . CASSYASGGTTYEQYF TGTGCCAGCAGTTATGCTAGCGGGGGCACTACCTACGAGCAGTACTTC
TRBJ1-2 TRBV30 TRBD1 . CAWSEQGVGGYTF TGTGCCTGGAGTGAACAGGGGGTAGGAGGCTACACCTTC